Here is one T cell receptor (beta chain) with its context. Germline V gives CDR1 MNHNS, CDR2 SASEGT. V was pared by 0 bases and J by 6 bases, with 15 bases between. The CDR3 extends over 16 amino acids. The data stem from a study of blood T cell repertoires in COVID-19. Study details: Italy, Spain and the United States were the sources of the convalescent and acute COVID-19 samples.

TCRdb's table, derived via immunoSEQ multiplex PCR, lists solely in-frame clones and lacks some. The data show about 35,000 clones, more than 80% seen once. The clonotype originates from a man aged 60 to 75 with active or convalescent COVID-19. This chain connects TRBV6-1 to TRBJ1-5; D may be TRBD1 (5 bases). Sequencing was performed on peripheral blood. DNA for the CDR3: TGTGCCAGCAGTGAAGCGCTTCTGGCAGGGTCTCAGCCCCAGCATTTT. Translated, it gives CASSEALLAGSQPQHF.